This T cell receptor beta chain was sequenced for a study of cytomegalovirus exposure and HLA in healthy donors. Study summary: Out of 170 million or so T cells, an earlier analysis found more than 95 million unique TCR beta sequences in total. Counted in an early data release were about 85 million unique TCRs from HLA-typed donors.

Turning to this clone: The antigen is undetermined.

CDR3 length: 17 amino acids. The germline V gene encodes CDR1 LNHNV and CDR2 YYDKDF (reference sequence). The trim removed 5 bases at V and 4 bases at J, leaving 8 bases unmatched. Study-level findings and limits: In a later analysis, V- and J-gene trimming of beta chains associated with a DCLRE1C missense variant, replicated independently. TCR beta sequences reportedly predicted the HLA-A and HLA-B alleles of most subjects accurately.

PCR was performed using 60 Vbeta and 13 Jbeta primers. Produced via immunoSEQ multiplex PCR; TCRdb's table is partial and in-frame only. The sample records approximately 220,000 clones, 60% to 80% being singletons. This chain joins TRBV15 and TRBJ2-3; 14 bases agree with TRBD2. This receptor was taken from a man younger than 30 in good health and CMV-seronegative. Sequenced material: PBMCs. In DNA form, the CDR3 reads TGTGCCACCAGCGGCGCGGGACTAGCGGGAGTTCCAGATACGCAGTATTTT. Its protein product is CATSGAGLAGVPDTQYF.